This paragraph covers one T cell receptor beta chain sequence. Its antigen is still unknown. The CDR3 extends over 13 amino acids. Germline V CDR1 and CDR2: SGHTA, FQGNSA. The sample is drawn from a study of monozygotic twins with inflammatory bowel disease. Study-level findings and limits: T cell subtypes were not distinguishable in this analysis. The study supported no single strong signal or clonotype linked to IBD.

Every TCR library used about 3,200 ng of total RNA. TCRdb re-called the 5' RACE reads, yielding one record per CDR3 amino acid sequence without DNA. The ten most abundant clones cover over 5% of a sample with fewer than 400,000 distinct CDR3 sequences. The sequenced sample was blood. This TCR came from a human donor with ulcerative colitis or Crohn's disease, or a healthy co-twin of an affected twin (not recorded which). The chain employs TRBV7-2 and TRBJ1-6. The chain's CDR3 is CASSSGVGSPLHF.